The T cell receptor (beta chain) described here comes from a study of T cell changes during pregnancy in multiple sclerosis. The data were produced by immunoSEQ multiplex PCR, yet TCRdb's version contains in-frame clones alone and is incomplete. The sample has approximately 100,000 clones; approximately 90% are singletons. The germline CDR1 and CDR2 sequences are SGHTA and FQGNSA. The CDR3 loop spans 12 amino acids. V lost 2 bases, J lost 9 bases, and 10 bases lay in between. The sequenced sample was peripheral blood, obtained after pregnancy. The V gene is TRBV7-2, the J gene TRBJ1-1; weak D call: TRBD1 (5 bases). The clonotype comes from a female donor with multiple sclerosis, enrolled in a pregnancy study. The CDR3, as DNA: TGTGCCAGCAGCTTATTGGGACTTCAAGCTTTCTTT. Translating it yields CASSLLGLQAFF.